These 24 T cell receptor beta chains share one sample of origin, sequenced in a study of post-analysis software for immune sequencing data. Study observations and caveats: In patients, about 5 TRBV segments were more frequent than in controls, with TRBV5-6, TRBV5-1 and TRBV20-1 among them.

Tagging with unique molecular identifiers was a feature of the TCR beta cDNA libraries. TCRdb re-called the PCR reads with MiXCR, one entry per CDR3 protein. The sample holds fewer than 850,000 distinct CDR3 sequences, more than 45% seen once. The antigens of these receptors remain unknown. Source material: blood. The receptor set was obtained from a girl aged 5 to 17 with multiple sclerosis.

The chain joins TRBV5-1 to TRBJ2-7, with D perhaps being TRBD1 or TRBD2 (5 bases each). The germline V and J ends were trimmed by 4 bases and 6 bases, with 20 bases remaining between them. The germline V gene encodes CDR1 SGHRS and CDR2 YFSETQ. CDR3 size: 15 residues. CDR3 DNA sequence: TGCGCCAGCAGCGCCGGGACCACGAGTACCTTCGAGCAGTACTTC. Encoded protein: CASSAGTTSTFEQYF. The whole variable domain, remainder taken from reference TRBV5-1 and TRBJ2-7, is KAGVTQTPRYLIKTRGQQVTLSCSPISGHRSVSWYQQTPGQGLQFLFEYFSETQRNKGNFPGRFSGRQFSNSRSEMNVSTLELGDSALYLCASSAGTTSTFEQYFGPGTRLTVT.

The J gene is TRBJ2-1, the V gene TRBV3-1; maybe TRBD2 (6 bases). V lost 0 bases, J lost 14 bases, and 14 bases lay in between. Germline assignment: CDR1 LGHDT and CDR2 YNNKEL (reference sequence). This CDR3 has 13 residues. The CDR3: CASSQDRRDSEFF. The CDR3 DNA reads as TGTGCCAGCAGCCAAGATCGTAGGGACTCGGAGTTCTTC.

The J gene is TRBJ2-1, the V gene TRBV28, with 11 nucleotides matching TRBD2. V lost 10 bases to trimming and J lost 10 bases; unmatched junction nucleotides: 9. This CDR3 has 13 amino acids. Germline loops: CDR1 MDHEN, CDR2 SYDVKM. As DNA, the CDR3 is TGTGCCACCAGACTAGCGGGAACCCCCGAGCAGTTCTTC. The encoded protein is CATRLAGTPEQFF.

This clonotype was detected only once. The V call is TRBV12-3 or TRBV12-4, the J call TRBJ2-7; D assignment may be TRBD1 or TRBD2 (5 bases each). The CDR3 length is 15 residues. V lost 3 bases, J lost 7 bases, and 19 bases lay in between. CDR3 in DNA: TGTGCCAGCAGTTTCCCCCCCGGGACCTACAATGAGCAGTACTTC. Amino acids: CASSFPPGTYNEQYF.

Only one count was recorded for this clonotype. CDR3 DNA sequence: TGCGCCAGCAGCCAAGTTGCAGGGACCACTGAAGCTTTCTTT. Amino acid sequence: CASSQVAGTTEAFF. The chain employs TRBV4-3 and TRBJ1-1, with a tentative D call TRBD1 (5 bases). The CDR3 has 14 residues. The germline V gene has CDR1 LGHNA and CDR2 YSLEER. Trimming stripped 1 base from V and 4 bases from J, with 10 bases between.

Ten or more counts support this clonotype. J is TRBJ2-7 and V is TRBV6-5; no reliable D call. Germline CDR1 MNHEY, CDR2 SVGAGI. Trimming removed 2 bases from V and 2 bases from J, with 7 bases in between. This CDR3 region has 13 residues. The CDR3 sequence is CASSYGHTYEQYF. In nucleotides, the CDR3 is TGTGCCAGCAGTTACGGCCATACCTACGAGCAGTACTTC.

V and J are TRBV6-5 and TRBJ1-6; D might be TRBD1 (5 bases). The length of the CDR3 is 14 residues. V lost 7 bases and J lost 9, with 16 bases in between. Germline V lookup: CDR1 MNHEY, CDR2 SVGAGI. The CDR3 here is CASTRGLAASPLHF. The CDR3 nucleotides are TGTGCCAGCACCCGGGGCCTTGCTGCTTCACCCCTCCACTTT.

V is TRBV10-3 and J is TRBJ2-4; maybe TRBD1 (7 bases). The J call may be incorrect, as the DNA end agrees better with TRBJ2-7. CDR1 is ENHRY and CDR2 is SYGVKD in the germline V gene. The CDR3 is made up of 16 amino acids. The CDR3 nucleotides are TGTGCCACCAGGGGGGCATTTCAGGGGGTGCGGGACGAGCAGTACTTC. Translation: CATRGAFQGVRDEQYF.

This rearrangement joins TRBV7-2 to TRBJ2-1; a weak D match, TRBD2 (5 bases). The closer fit of TRBJ2-7 to the DNA end suggests the J call may be wrong. The CDR3 is made up of 14 amino acids. CDR1 and CDR2 (germline): SGHTA, FQGNSA. This chain's CDR3 is CASSHSDESYEQYF. CDR3 nucleotide sequence: TGTGCCAGCAGCCATAGCGACGAATCCTACGAGCAGTACTTC.

The V gene is TRBV12-3 or TRBV12-4, the J gene TRBJ1-2; D is possibly TRBD1 (6 bases). The V end was cut by 5 bases, the J end by 3 bases, with 16 bases between. The CDR3 spans 15 residues. DNA of the CDR3: TGTGCCAGCAGTGATAACGACAGGCCTGACTATGGCTACACCTTC. Translating it yields CASSDNDRPDYGYTF.

This clonotype was found a few times. This chain joins TRBV7-9 and TRBJ2-1; 7 bases map to TRBD1. After removal of 0 bases from V and 4 bases from J, the junction contained 9 bases not matched to a gene. The germline V gene has CDR1 SEHNR and CDR2 FQNEAQ (reference sequence). This CDR3 has 17 amino acids. CDR3 amino acids: CASSLAEGDRKYNEQFF. The DNA of the CDR3 is TGTGCCAGCAGCTTAGCCGAGGGGGACAGAAAGTACAATGAGCAGTTCTTC.

Only a few counts were recorded for this clonotype. The chain combines TRBV20-1 with TRBJ1-2; no reliable D call. CDR3 size: 11 residues. Trimming removed 1 base at V and 8 bases at J, with 8 bases between. Germline CDR1 is DFQATT and CDR2 is SNEGSKA (reference sequence). CDR3 sequence: CSARAATGYTF. DNA for the CDR3: TGCAGTGCTAGAGCCGCGACCGGCTACACCTTC.

The V call is TRBV27, the J call TRBJ2-3; TRBD2 is a possible D gene (6 bases). V was trimmed by 4 bases and J by 5 bases, leaving 28 bases between them. Germline values: CDR1 MNHEY, CDR2 SMNVEV (reference sequence). There are 19 residues in the CDR3. The CDR3: CASSYAGPGARIAGDTQYF. The CDR3, as DNA: TGTGCCAGCAGTTACGCGGGACCGGGAGCCAGAATAGCAGGAGATACGCAGTATTTT.

This clonotype showed up just a few times. The chain links TRBV7-3 to TRBJ1-1; no clear D gene. The CDR3 runs 13 residues. The V end was cut by 6 bases, the J end by 4 bases, with 12 bases between. Germline CDR1 SGHTA, CDR2 FQGTGA. CDR3 sequence: CASSQSWGTEAFF. In DNA, the CDR3 is TGTGCCAGCAGTCAGTCCTGGGGCACTGAAGCTTTCTTT.

This clonotype came up a few times. The V and J genes are TRBV29-1 and TRBJ2-1; 8 bases match TRBD2. The J segment lost 5 bases and the V segment lost 2 bases, leaving 8 bases of the junction unmatched. The CDR3 runs 15 residues. CDR1 is SQVTM, CDR2 ANQGSEA, per germline. The CDR3 loop is CSVEIGRARDNEQFF. As DNA, the CDR3 is TGCAGCGTTGAAATCGGGAGGGCCCGTGACAATGAGCAGTTCTTC.

This chain links TRBV12-3 or TRBV12-4 with TRBJ2-7, with D perhaps TRBD2 (6 bases). This CDR3 is 14 amino acids long. V lost 6 bases to trimming and J lost 5 bases, with 17 bases between them. DNA of the CDR3: TGTGCCAGCAGACGTGGGGGGACTTCGGACGAGCAGTACTTC. This gives the protein CASRRGGTSDEQYF.

The chain has TRBV29-1 and TRBJ2-2, with 8 nucleotides matching TRBD1. The V gene's germline CDR1 is SQVTM and CDR2 ANQGSEA. The CDR3 runs to 17 residues. Germline trimming cut 1 base from V and 3 bases from J; bases unmatched to any gene: 10. The CDR3 nucleotides read TGCAGCGTTGAAGGGGGGCAGGGGGCTAGGGACACCGGGGAGCTGTTTTTT. It codes for CSVEGGQGARDTGELFF.

This clonotype was observed a handful of times. The rearrangement uses TRBV5-6 and TRBJ2-3; 11 positions agree with TRBD2. V trimming: 6 bases; J trimming: 2 bases; junction bases outside the gene matches: 5. Germline CDR1 reads SGHDT; CDR2 reads YYEEEE. This CDR3 comprises 15 residues. CDR3 bases: TGTGCCAGCACCCTGGGACTAGCGGACACAGATACGCAGTATTTT. Amino acid sequence: CASTLGLADTDTQYF.

The rearrangement uses TRBV7-9 and TRBJ1-1; TRBD1 might be the D (5 bases). In germline, CDR1 is SEHNR, CDR2 FQNEAQ (reference sequence). The germline V and J ends were trimmed by 7 bases and 2 bases, with 17 bases remaining between them. The CDR3 sequence is 15 residues long. The chain's CDR3 is CASIQAEGRNTEAFF. The DNA for the CDR3 is TGTGCCAGCATCCAGGCTGAGGGACGTAACACTGAAGCTTTCTTT.

The CDR3 loop is CASRRIQAGTDTQYF. The CDR3 nucleotides read TGTGCCAGCAGACGTATACAGGCAGGCACAGATACGCAGTATTTT. This chain joins TRBV6-6 and TRBJ2-3; tentatively, D is TRBD1 (5 bases). Germline CDR1 is MNHNY and CDR2 is SVGAGI (reference sequence). Between the trimmed V and J ends, which lost 6 bases and 1 base, there was a span of 14 bases. The CDR3 loop spans 15 amino acids.

The chain links TRBV7-2 to TRBJ1-5; D not certain. Germline CDR1 reads SGHTA; CDR2 reads FQGNSA. V was shortened by 0 bases and J by 0 bases, with 6 bases between the two germline ends. The CDR3 is 15 amino acids. The CDR3 sequence is CASSLAGISNQPQHF. The CDR3 region has the DNA TGTGCCAGCAGCTTAGCGGGGATTAGCAATCAGCCCCAGCATTTT.

CDR3 loop: CASKFSAGVWETQYF. DNA for the CDR3: TGTGCCAGCAAGTTCTCAGCGGGAGTTTGGGAGACCCAGTACTTC. This rearrangement joins TRBV7-9 to TRBJ2-5; 8 positions match TRBD2. The CDR3 sequence is 15 residues long. Looked up from germline, CDR1 is SEHNR and CDR2 is FQNEAQ (reference sequence). Trimming at V came to 7 bases and at J to 5 bases, leaving 12 bases not matched to a gene.

The chain carries TRBV11-3 and TRBJ2-7; D possibly corresponds to TRBD2 (6 bases). The CDR3 is 16 amino acids. The V gene lost 0 bases and the J gene lost 2 bases, with 14 bases spanning the gap. CDR1 is SGHNT, CDR2 YENEEA, per germline. CDR3 loop: CASSLDRGWRPYEQYF. DNA for the CDR3: TGTGCCAGCAGCTTAGATCGGGGGTGGAGGCCCTACGAGCAGTACTTC.

CDR3 nucleotides: TGCAGCGTTGAAACGGGCAGTAACTATGGCTACACCTTC. Translating gives CSVETGSNYGYTF. The V and J genes are TRBV29-1 and TRBJ1-2; D remains ambiguous. CDR3 length equals 13 residues. The V and J ends lost 2 bases and 1 base respectively, with 8 bases between them. CDR1 and CDR2 from the germline V gene are SQVTM and ANQGSEA.